The rows below give T cell receptor beta chains drawn from one sample of a study of identical twins. TCRdb reprocessed the 5' RACE reads via MiXCR and lists one record per CDR3 protein. Of some 330,000 distinct CDR3 sequences in the sample, roughly 10% were seen once. The material sequenced was naive T cells sorted from blood. These receptors originate from a woman aged 50 to 60 in good health. Both conserved end residues are part of each CDR3. Each record gives: D gene, clone size, V gene, CDR3 length, J gene, CDR3 protein, CDR3 DNA. The D gene is left open where the match is weak. The listing skips clone size in some rows; elsewhere it reads once, few, many or a size class.

d_gene: .
abundance: many
v_gene: TRBV4-1
len: 15
j_gene: TRBJ2-1
CDR3aa: CASSQMGSDYNEQFF
CDR3nt: TGCGCCAGCAGCCAGATGGGCAGCGATTACAATGAGCAGTTCTTC

d_gene: .
abundance: .
v_gene: TRBV5-1
len: 8
j_gene: TRBJ2-7
CDR3aa: CASSLWAF
CDR3nt: TGCGCCAGCAGCTTGTGGGCCTTC

d_gene: .
abundance: .
v_gene: TRBV5-1
len: 14
j_gene: TRBJ1-2
CDR3aa: CASSWEWGNYGYTF
CDR3nt: TGCGCCAGCAGCTGGGAATGGGGTAACTATGGCTACACCTTC

d_gene: .
abundance: .
v_gene: TRBV6-5
len: 12
j_gene: TRBJ2-2
CDR3aa: CASSYSRGELFF
CDR3nt: TGTGCCAGCAGTTACTCGCGAGGGGAGCTGTTTTTT

d_gene: .
abundance: .
v_gene: TRBV29-1
len: 12
j_gene: TRBJ2-7
CDR3aa: CSDLGQYNEQYF
CDR3nt: TGCAGCGACCTCGGACAGTACAATGAGCAGTACTTC

d_gene: TRBD2
abundance: .
v_gene: TRBV18
len: 18
j_gene: TRBJ2-3
CDR3aa: CASSPYFLAGGVADTQYF
CDR3nt: TGTGCCAGCTCACCGTACTTCTTAGCGGGAGGAGTGGCAGATACGCAGTATTTT

d_gene: .
abundance: many
v_gene: TRBV24-1
len: 15
j_gene: TRBJ2-3
CDR3aa: CATSDSGEATDTQYF
CDR3nt: TGTGCCACCAGTGATTCCGGGGAGGCCACAGATACGCAGTATTTT

d_gene: .
abundance: .
v_gene: TRBV4-1
len: 12
j_gene: TRBJ1-4
CDR3aa: CASSQAHEKLFF
CDR3nt: TGCGCCAGCAGCCAAGCTCATGAAAAACTGTTTTTT

d_gene: .
abundance: many
v_gene: TRBV12-3/TRBV12-4
len: 13
j_gene: TRBJ1-1
CDR3aa: CASSLAPESEAFF
CDR3nt: TGTGCCAGCAGTTTAGCGCCTGAATCTGAAGCTTTCTTT

d_gene: .
abundance: .
v_gene: TRBV6-5
len: 14
j_gene: TRBJ2-7
CDR3aa: CASSYGSGSYEQYF
CDR3nt: TGTGCCAGCAGTTACGGGTCGGGGTCCTACGAGCAGTACTTC

d_gene: .
abundance: .
v_gene: TRBV10-2
len: 19
j_gene: TRBJ2-2
CDR3aa: CASSEVPQVTDENTGELFF
CDR3nt: TGCGCCAGCAGTGAGGTCCCCCAGGTGACGGACGAAAACACCGGGGAGCTGTTTTTT

d_gene: TRBD2
abundance: .
v_gene: TRBV5-1
len: 13
j_gene: TRBJ2-1
CDR3aa: CASSLAGMGEQFF
CDR3nt: TGCGCCAGCAGCCTAGCGGGAATGGGTGAGCAGTTCTTC

d_gene: TRBD1
abundance: .
v_gene: TRBV18
len: 15
j_gene: TRBJ2-7
CDR3aa: CASSPWGQGQYEQYF
CDR3nt: TGTGCCAGCTCACCCTGGGGACAGGGGCAATACGAGCAGTACTTC

d_gene: .
abundance: .
v_gene: TRBV29-1
len: 13
j_gene: TRBJ2-7
CDR3aa: CSVRGGPGYEQYF
CDR3nt: TGCAGCGTTCGCGGGGGCCCGGGGTACGAGCAGTACTTC

d_gene: TRBD2
abundance: many
v_gene: TRBV7-7
len: 16
j_gene: TRBJ2-3
CDR3aa: CASKQREGPPTDTQYF
CDR3nt: TGTGCCAGTAAACAGCGGGAGGGGCCCCCCACAGATACGCAGTATTTT

d_gene: TRBD2
abundance: few
v_gene: TRBV12-3/TRBV12-4
len: 18
j_gene: TRBJ2-1
CDR3aa: CASSPGLAGPSSYNEQFF
CDR3nt: TGTGCCAGCAGTCCCGGACTAGCGGGCCCAAGCTCCTACAATGAGCAGTTCTTC

d_gene: .
abundance: .
v_gene: TRBV14
len: 14
j_gene: TRBJ2-1
CDR3aa: CASSLDGWNNEQFF
CDR3nt: TGTGCCAGCAGCCTGGATGGGTGGAACAATGAGCAGTTCTTC

d_gene: .
abundance: few
v_gene: TRBV4-1
len: 14
j_gene: TRBJ1-1
CDR3aa: CASRMVFSSTEAFF
CDR3nt: TGCGCCAGCAGGATGGTGTTTTCGAGCACTGAAGCTTTCTTT

d_gene: .
abundance: few
v_gene: TRBV29-1
len: 13
j_gene: TRBJ1-2
CDR3aa: CSTPGTSHYGYTF
CDR3nt: TGCAGCACTCCCGGGACGTCCCACTATGGCTACACCTTC

d_gene: .
abundance: few
v_gene: TRBV20-1
len: 12
j_gene: TRBJ1-5
CDR3aa: CSARDWQGPQHF
CDR3nt: TGCAGTGCTAGAGATTGGCAGGGGCCCCAGCATTTT

d_gene: .
abundance: .
v_gene: TRBV6-5
len: 13
j_gene: TRBJ2-5
CDR3aa: CASKFGGGETQYF
CDR3nt: TGTGCCAGCAAGTTTGGAGGAGGAGAGACCCAGTACTTC

d_gene: TRBD2
abundance: .
v_gene: TRBV7-8
len: 17
j_gene: TRBJ2-4
CDR3aa: CASSLAQGLGGWNIQYF
CDR3nt: TGTGCCAGCAGCTTAGCGCAGGGACTAGGGGGGTGGAACATTCAGTACTTC

d_gene: TRBD1
abundance: few
v_gene: TRBV5-1
len: 15
j_gene: TRBJ1-1
CDR3aa: CASRLQGPRGTEAFF
CDR3nt: TGCGCCAGCAGACTACAGGGGCCCCGGGGCACTGAAGCTTTCTTT

d_gene: TRBD1
abundance: .
v_gene: TRBV12-3/TRBV12-4
len: 15
j_gene: TRBJ1-2
CDR3aa: CASSSAGGLNYGYTF
CDR3nt: TGTGCCAGCAGTTCGGCAGGGGGACTGAACTATGGCTACACCTTC

d_gene: .
abundance: once
v_gene: TRBV12-3/TRBV12-4
len: 15
j_gene: TRBJ1-3
CDR3aa: CASSSRLTSGNTIYF
CDR3nt: TGTGCCAGCAGTTCCAGACTGACCTCTGGAAACACCATATATTTT

d_gene: .
abundance: .
v_gene: TRBV6-5
len: 14
j_gene: TRBJ2-5
CDR3aa: CASSYSRVSETQYF
CDR3nt: TGTGCCAGCAGTTACAGCAGGGTTTCAGAGACCCAGTACTTC

d_gene: .
abundance: many
v_gene: TRBV6-5
len: 15
j_gene: TRBJ2-3
CDR3aa: CASSAAWAGTNTQYF
CDR3nt: TGTGCCAGCAGCGCCGCGTGGGCCGGCACAAATACGCAGTATTTT

d_gene: .
abundance: few
v_gene: TRBV12-3/TRBV12-4
len: 16
j_gene: TRBJ2-1
CDR3aa: CASKAYGTSSKDEQFF
CDR3nt: TGTGCCAGCAAAGCCTACGGGACCTCGAGTAAGGATGAGCAGTTCTTC

d_gene: TRBD2
abundance: .
v_gene: TRBV10-3
len: 16
j_gene: TRBJ2-2
CDR3aa: CAISELLAGNTGELFF
CDR3nt: TGTGCCATCAGTGAGCTACTAGCGGGGAACACCGGGGAGCTGTTTTTT

d_gene: .
abundance: .
v_gene: TRBV14
len: 14
j_gene: TRBJ2-1
CDR3aa: CASSQGVSYHEQFF
CDR3nt: TGTGCCAGCAGCCAAGGGGTGTCCTACCATGAGCAGTTCTTC

d_gene: .
abundance: few
v_gene: TRBV27
len: 15
j_gene: TRBJ1-6
CDR3aa: CASSLVGAGNSPLHF
CDR3nt: TGTGCCAGCAGTTTGGTGGGGGCGGGTAATTCACCCCTCCACTTT

d_gene: .
abundance: many
v_gene: TRBV12-3/TRBV12-4
len: 13
j_gene: TRBJ2-2
CDR3aa: CASSFQIAGELFF
CDR3nt: TGTGCCAGCAGTTTTCAAATCGCCGGGGAGCTGTTTTTT

d_gene: .
abundance: .
v_gene: TRBV20-1
len: 17
j_gene: TRBJ1-5
CDR3aa: CSAREGMDSLIIRPQHF
CDR3nt: TGCAGTGCTAGAGAGGGGATGGACAGCCTAATCATCCGGCCCCAGCATTTT

d_gene: TRBD1
abundance: .
v_gene: TRBV10-3
len: 16
j_gene: TRBJ2-3
CDR3aa: CAISKETGGNTDTQYF
CDR3nt: TGTGCCATCAGTAAGGAGACAGGGGGCAACACAGATACGCAGTATTTT

d_gene: TRBD2
abundance: few
v_gene: TRBV12-3/TRBV12-4
len: 13
j_gene: TRBJ2-3
CDR3aa: CASRPTSGRTQYF
CDR3nt: TGTGCCAGCAGGCCAACTAGCGGGAGGACGCAGTATTTT

d_gene: .
abundance: many
v_gene: TRBV29-1
len: 14
j_gene: TRBJ1-1
CDR3aa: CSVEGLGFETEAFF
CDR3nt: TGCAGCGTTGAAGGGTTGGGTTTTGAAACTGAAGCTTTCTTT

d_gene: TRBD1
abundance: many
v_gene: TRBV5-1
len: 12
j_gene: TRBJ2-3
CDR3aa: CASSGTESQEYF
CDR3nt: TGCGCCAGCAGCGGGACAGAATCTCAGGAGTATTTT

d_gene: .
abundance: many
v_gene: TRBV12-3/TRBV12-4
len: 16
j_gene: TRBJ2-2
CDR3aa: CASSSPLVVTGGELFF
CDR3nt: TGTGCCAGCAGTTCTCCTCTAGTAGTAACTGGCGGGGAGCTGTTTTTT

d_gene: .
abundance: many
v_gene: TRBV11-1
len: 17
j_gene: TRBJ2-4
CDR3aa: CASKLRVPPNDKNIQYF
CDR3nt: TGTGCCAGCAAACTAAGGGTTCCTCCCAATGACAAAAACATTCAGTACTTC

d_gene: .
abundance: .
v_gene: TRBV5-6
len: 15
j_gene: TRBJ2-3
CDR3aa: CASSSGMAVTDTQYF
CDR3nt: TGTGCCAGCAGCTCCGGGATGGCAGTGACAGATACGCAGTATTTT

d_gene: .
abundance: .
v_gene: TRBV12-3/TRBV12-4
len: 13
j_gene: TRBJ2-5
CDR3aa: CASSLESVANQYF
CDR3nt: TGTGCCAGCAGTTTAGAGTCGGTGGCGAACCAGTACTTC

d_gene: .
abundance: .
v_gene: TRBV20-1
len: 16
j_gene: TRBJ2-5
CDR3aa: CSAGGLQGVRQETQYF
CDR3nt: TGCAGTGCTGGGGGGCTACAGGGAGTTCGCCAAGAGACCCAGTACTTC

d_gene: .
abundance: few
v_gene: TRBV11-2
len: 14
j_gene: TRBJ2-5
CDR3aa: CASSRTLAGETQYF
CDR3nt: TGTGCCAGCAGCCGCACACTAGCCGGGGAGACCCAGTACTTC

d_gene: TRBD2
abundance: few
v_gene: TRBV20-1
len: 15
j_gene: TRBJ2-1
CDR3aa: CSASASGRQEREQFF
CDR3nt: TGCAGTGCTAGCGCGAGCGGGAGGCAAGAAAGGGAGCAGTTCTTC

d_gene: .
abundance: many
v_gene: TRBV5-5
len: 16
j_gene: TRBJ2-3
CDR3aa: CASSLTSHIVADTQYF
CDR3nt: TGTGCCAGCAGCCTAACATCCCACATCGTAGCGGATACGCAGTATTTT

d_gene: TRBD2
abundance: few
v_gene: TRBV20-1
len: 16
j_gene: TRBJ2-3
CDR3aa: CSASSPSGSLADTQYF
CDR3nt: TGCAGTGCTAGTTCACCTAGCGGGAGTCTGGCAGATACGCAGTATTTT

d_gene: .
abundance: .
v_gene: TRBV4-1
len: 16
j_gene: TRBJ1-3
CDR3aa: CASSQVARRRGNTIYF
CDR3nt: TGCGCCAGCAGCCAAGTGGCCCGGCGACGTGGAAACACCATATATTTT

d_gene: .
abundance: few
v_gene: TRBV7-6
len: 16
j_gene: TRBJ2-1
CDR3aa: CASSLLRPNSYNEQFF
CDR3nt: TGTGCCAGCAGCTTACTTCGGCCGAACTCCTACAATGAGCAGTTCTTC

d_gene: TRBD2
abundance: few
v_gene: TRBV11-2
len: 18
j_gene: TRBJ2-5
CDR3aa: CASSPSLAGGGLQETQYF
CDR3nt: TGTGCCAGCAGCCCATCCCTAGCGGGAGGGGGGCTCCAAGAGACCCAGTACTTC

d_gene: TRBD2
abundance: .
v_gene: TRBV27
len: 15
j_gene: TRBJ2-1
CDR3aa: CAAGVSGRAVNEQFF
CDR3nt: TGTGCCGCGGGGGTCAGCGGGAGGGCCGTAAATGAGCAGTTCTTC

d_gene: TRBD2
abundance: few
v_gene: TRBV5-1
len: 18
j_gene: TRBJ2-1
CDR3aa: CASSLATSGEGWSGEQFF
CDR3nt: TGCGCCAGCAGCTTGGCGACTAGCGGGGAAGGATGGAGCGGTGAGCAGTTCTTC

d_gene: TRBD2
abundance: few
v_gene: TRBV29-1
len: 14
j_gene: TRBJ2-1
CDR3aa: CSVEWLAEYNEQFF
CDR3nt: TGCAGCGTTGAATGGCTAGCGGAATACAATGAGCAGTTCTTC

d_gene: .
abundance: .
v_gene: TRBV6-6
len: 17
j_gene: TRBJ1-3
CDR3aa: CASSYSGRGFFGNTIYF
CDR3nt: TGTGCCAGCAGTTACTCGGGCAGGGGTTTCTTTGGAAACACCATATATTTT

d_gene: TRBD1
abundance: few
v_gene: TRBV27
len: 12
j_gene: TRBJ1-1
CDR3aa: CASSISGQKAFF
CDR3nt: TGTGCCAGCAGTATCTCGGGACAGAAAGCTTTCTTT

d_gene: .
abundance: .
v_gene: TRBV6-1
len: 11
j_gene: TRBJ1-1
CDR3aa: CASSFHNEAFF
CDR3nt: TGTGCCAGCAGTTTCCACAATGAAGCTTTCTTT